This T cell receptor (beta chain) was profiled in a study of OX40 agonist ivuxolimab in advanced cancers. Data came from immunoSEQ multiplex PCR; TCRdb stores just in-frame clones and leaves some out. The repertoire holds about 150,000 clones, with under 95% as singletons. The length of the CDR3 is 15 residues. This sequence originates from an adult with an advanced solid tumor such as melanoma, head and neck, liver or kidney cancer. This material consisted of CD4+ or CD8+ T cells sorted from blood, taken in a trial of the OX40 agonist ivuxolimab. This sequence joins TRBV21-1 and TRBJ1-1. TRBV21-1 is classified as a pseudogene. The CDR3 loop is CASSPREEGGTEAFF. In DNA form, the CDR3 reads TGTGCCAGCAGCCCTCGTGAGGAGGGAGGCACTGAAGCTTTCTTT.